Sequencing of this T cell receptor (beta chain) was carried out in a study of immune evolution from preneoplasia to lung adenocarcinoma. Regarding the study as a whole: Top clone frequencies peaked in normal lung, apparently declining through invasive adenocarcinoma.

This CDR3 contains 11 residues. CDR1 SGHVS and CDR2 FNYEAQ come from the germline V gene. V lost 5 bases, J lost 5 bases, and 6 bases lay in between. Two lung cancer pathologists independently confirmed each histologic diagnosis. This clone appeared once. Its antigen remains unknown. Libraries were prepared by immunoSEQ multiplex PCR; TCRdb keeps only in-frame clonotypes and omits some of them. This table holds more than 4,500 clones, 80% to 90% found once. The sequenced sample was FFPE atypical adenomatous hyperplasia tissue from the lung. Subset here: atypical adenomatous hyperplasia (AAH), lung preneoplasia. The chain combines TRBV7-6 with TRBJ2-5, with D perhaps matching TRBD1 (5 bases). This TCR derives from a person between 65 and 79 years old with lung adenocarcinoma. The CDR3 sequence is CASSPGETQYF. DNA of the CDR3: TGTGCCAGCAGCCCAGGGGAGACCCAGTACTTC. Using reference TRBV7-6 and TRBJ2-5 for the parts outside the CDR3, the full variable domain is GAGVSQSPRYKVTKRGQDVALRCDPISGHVSLYWYRQALGQGPEFLTYFNYEAQQDKSGLPNDRFSAERPEGSISTLTIQRTEQRDSAMYRCASSPGETQYFGPGTRLLVL.